These 8 T cell receptor beta chains share one sample of origin, sequenced in a study of shared clonotypes between healthy human individuals. Using immunoSEQ multiplex PCR, the repertoire was profiled, and TCRdb retains in-frame clones only, with some absent. The sample holds around 940,000 clones, 76% seen once. Sequenced sample: memory CD4+ T cells sorted from blood. Subset: CD45RA-negative fraction. The receptors shown here come from a man between 18 and 29 years old in good health.

The chain has TRBV9 and TRBJ2-3, with 11 positions matching TRBD2. The CDR3 length is 17 residues. With V trimmed by 2 bases and J by 2 bases, 7 bases remained unmatched. Germline-derived CDR1 and CDR2 are SGDLS and YYNGEE. CDR3 nucleotide sequence: TGTGCCAGCAGCGTGGGGCTAGCGGGGGGACTCACAGATACGCAGTATTTT. It encodes CASSVGLAGGLTDTQYF. Filled out from reference TRBV9 and TRBJ2-3, the complete variable domain reads DSGVTQTPKHLITATGQRVTLRCSPRSGDLSVYWYQQSLDQGLQFLIQYYNGEERAKGNILERFSAQQFPDLHSELNLSSLELGDSALYFCASSVGLAGGLTDTQYFGPGTRLTVL.

This clone was seen only a few times. Other nucleotide sequences from this sample produce the same CDR3. The V gene is TRBV4-3, the J gene TRBJ2-2; TRBD1 is a possible D gene (5 bases). CDR1 LGHNA and CDR2 YSLEER come from the germline V gene. CDR3 length: 14 residues. Deletions cut 0 bases from V and 7 bases from J, with 9 bases between. The CDR3: CASSQDQGIGELFF. CDR3 sequence (DNA): TGCGCCAGCAGCCAAGACCAGGGAATCGGGGAGCTGTTTTTT.

The chain joins TRBV18 to TRBJ2-4, with TRBD1 matching over 7 bases. Trimming took 3 bases from V and 7 from J; bases not matched to a gene: 9. From germline, CDR1 is KGHSH and CDR2 LQKENI. This CDR3 is 15 amino acids long. The CDR3 region has the DNA TGTGCCAGCTCACCCGAGGGGGCTGGGATGAACATTCAGTACTTC. It is translated as CASSPEGAGMNIQYF. The full variable domain, completed using reference TRBV18 and TRBJ2-4, is NAGVMQNPRHLVRRRGQEARLRCSPMKGHSHVYWYRQLPEEGLKFMVYLQKENIIDESGMPKERFSAEFPKEGPSILRIQQVVRGDSAAYFCASSPEGAGMNIQYFGAGTRLSVL.

V and J are TRBV6-1 and TRBJ1-6, with 7 bases that match TRBD1. Germline V gene lookup returns CDR1 MNHNS and CDR2 SASEGT. V lost 4 bases, J lost 7 bases, and 7 bases stayed unmatched. The CDR3 is 15 residues long. Written as DNA, the CDR3 is TGTGCCAGCAGTGCCAAGGACAGGCAGAATTCACCCCTCCACTTT. Encoded protein: CASSAKDRQNSPLHF.

This chain uses TRBV6-6 with TRBJ1-5; no reliable D call. Germline CDR1 reads MNHNY; CDR2 reads SVGAGI (reference sequence). This CDR3 region has 15 residues. The V gene lost 6 bases and the J gene lost 1 base, with 13 bases spanning the gap. The CDR3: CASRDRRGSNQPQHF. The CDR3 DNA reads TGTGCCAGCAGGGACCGACGAGGGAGCAATCAGCCCCAGCATTTT.

The chain is built from TRBV2 and TRBJ1-4; tentative D call: TRBD1 (5 bases). Germline values: CDR1 SNHLY, CDR2 FYNNEI. The CDR3 length is 13 residues. V was clipped by 4 bases and J by 16 bases, with 19 bases between them. The CDR3 reads CASSAPGRAFPFF. In DNA form, the CDR3 reads TGTGCCAGCAGTGCCCCAGGCAGGGCATTCCCGTTTTTT. The full variable domain, with the rest looked up from reference TRBV2 and TRBJ1-4, is EPEVTQTPSHQVTQMGQEVILRCVPISNHLYFYWYRQILGQKVEFLVSFYNNEISEKSEIFDDQFSVERPDGSNFTLKIRSTKLEDSAMYFCASSAPGRAFPFFGSGTQLSVL.

The rearrangement joins TRBV27 to TRBJ2-7; 10 nucleotides agree with TRBD1. The CDR3 runs to 15 residues. Germline CDR1 and CDR2: MNHEY and SMNVEV (reference sequence). V was clipped by 6 bases and J by 1 base; unmatched bases: 6. CDR3 sequence: CASRSGQGGSYEQYF. CDR3 bases: TGTGCCAGCAGATCAGGACAGGGGGGATCCTACGAGCAGTACTTC.

This chain joins TRBV5-1 and TRBJ2-5; D may correspond to TRBD1 or TRBD2 (5 bases each). The CDR3 has 13 amino acids. Germline CDR1 and CDR2: SGHRS and YFSETQ. The ends were cut back, 3 bases at V and 3 bases at J, with 9 bases in the middle. The CDR3 DNA sequence: TGCGCCAGCAGCTGGGGGTCTGAAGAGACCCAGTACTTC. Its translation is CASSWGSEETQYF.